The clone carrying this TCR beta chain was recorded a few times. Antigen specificity is unknown. This specimen belongs to a study of cytomegalovirus exposure and HLA in healthy donors. Study-level findings and limits: There were reportedly fewer N-insertions in an Asian-associated ancestry cluster than the approximately 700-donor mean, in a later analysis. Listed as cytomegalovirus-associated were 164 TCR beta chains. Sequencing artifact likely explains a cluster of highly shared sequence variants.

Losses at the gene ends were 0 bases for V and 2 bases for J; bases not matched to a gene: 6. The CDR3 spans 16 residues. Germline V gene data show CDR1 as SGHRS and CDR2 as YFSETQ. PCR used 60 Vbeta primers and 13 Jbeta primers. This table comes from immunoSEQ multiplex PCR, and its TCRdb copy is limited to in-frame clones, with some not included. There are some 140,000 clones in the sample; roughly 60% occur only once, and 2% to 2.5% lies in the top ten. The rearrangement uses TRBV5-1 and TRBJ2-5; 8 bases are a match to TRBD2. This clonotype originated in a woman aged 40 to 55 in good health and CMV-seronegative. Sequencing was done on a sample of PBMCs. CDR3 coding DNA: TGCGCCAGCAGCTTGGCCACGGGGGGGCGGCAAGAGACCCAGTACTTC. As protein: CASSLATGGRQETQYF. Variable domain in full (rest from reference TRBV5-1 and TRBJ2-5): KAGVTQTPRYLIKTRGQQVTLSCSPISGHRSVSWYQQTPGQGLQFLFEYFSETQRNKGNFPGRFSGRQFSNSRSEMNVSTLELGDSALYLCASSLATGGRQETQYFGPGTRLLVL.